These 25 T cell receptor beta chains came from one sample sequenced in a study of T cell responses to AZD1222 COVID-19 vaccine (dated by TCRdb to the early 2020s). What this sample's time point label stands for: baseline before first vaccination. Library preparation used the immunoSEQ multiplex PCR assay. TCRdb mirrors the immuneACCESS table, restricted to in-frame sequences. Some clones are absent from its copies; in checked studies, under half trace to an unresolved V gene, and the reason for the others is unknown. For this sample the table gives some 100,000 clones, of which roughly 84% were detected only once. The ten largest clones represent roughly 15% of the sample. Sequenced here: peripheral blood, sampled on day 0 of AZD1222 vaccination. Receptors were obtained from an adult in good health.

This chain links TRBV18 with TRBJ2-7, with TRBD1 identical over 8 bases. Trimming at V came to 4 bases and at J to 7 bases, leaving 3 bases not matched to a gene. CDR1 KGHSH and CDR2 LQKENI come from the germline V gene. This CDR3 has 12 residues. The CDR3, as DNA: TGTGCCAGCTCACTCCGACAGGGGGAGCAGTACTTC. It translates to CASSLRQGEQYF.

The CDR3 DNA sequence: TGTGCCAGCTCACCGGGACGGCTCTATCAGCCCCAGCATTTT. Translation: CASSPGRLYQPQHF. The V gene is TRBV18, the J gene TRBJ1-5, with D possibly being TRBD1 (5 bases). The CDR3 extends over 14 amino acids. V shed 3 bases and J shed 5 bases, with 11 bases lying between them. The germline V gene encodes CDR1 KGHSH and CDR2 LQKENI. Together with reference TRBV18 and TRBJ1-5, the CDR3 gives the full variable domain: NAGVMQNPRHLVRRRGQEARLRCSPMKGHSHVYWYRQLPEEGLKFMVYLQKENIIDESGMPKERFSAEFPKEGPSILRIQQVVRGDSAAYFCASSPGRLYQPQHFGDGTRLSIL.

This rearrangement joins TRBV6-2 or TRBV6-3 to TRBJ1-6; the D is unclear. CDR3 length equals 13 residues. V lost 4 bases to trimming and J lost 9 bases, with 10 bases between them. Per germline, CDR1 MNHEY and CDR2 SVGEGT. The CDR3 DNA is TGTGCCAGCAGTTTATCAGTGGGTTCACCCCTCCACTTT. Translation: CASSLSVGSPLHF.

V is TRBV12-5 and J is TRBJ1-3; D remains unclear. Trimming cost V 6 bases and J 0 bases, with 6 bases left between them. CDR3 length: 13 amino acids. Germline CDR1 and CDR2: LGHNT and FRNRAP. CDR3 sequence: CASGRYSGNTIYF. CDR3 in DNA: TGTGCTAGTGGAAGGTACTCTGGAAACACCATATATTTT. The whole variable domain, remainder taken from reference TRBV12-5 and TRBJ1-3, is DARVTQTPRHKVTEMGQEVTMRCQPILGHNTVFWYRQTMMQGLELLAYFRNRAPLDDSGMPKDRFSAEMPDATLATLKIQPSEPRDSAVYFCASGRYSGNTIYFGEGSWLTVV.

This chain joins TRBV3-1 (or the pseudogene TRBV3-2) and TRBJ2-1, with 11 bases aligning to TRBD2. CDR1 is LGHDT and CDR2 is YNNKEL in the germline V gene (reference sequence). The junction had 5 bases not matched to a gene; V was cut back by 1 base and J by 6 bases. The CDR3 spans 16 residues. CDR3 residues: CASSQGASGGFNEQFF. The CDR3 DNA is TGTGCCAGCAGCCAAGGGGCTAGCGGGGGGTTCAATGAGCAGTTCTTC.

This clone was counted once. V gene TRBV6-5 combines with J gene TRBJ2-6; D is unresolved. The CDR3 has 16 amino acids. Germline CDR1 and CDR2: MNHEY and SVGAGI. The V and J ends lost 2 bases and 1 base respectively, with 9 bases between them. CDR3 residues: CASSYARNSGANVLTF. The CDR3 DNA reads as TGTGCCAGCAGTTACGCTAGAAATTCTGGGGCCAACGTCCTGACTTTC.

V is TRBV6-4 and J is TRBJ2-7; D might be TRBD1 or TRBD2, each matching 5 bases. The CDR3 extends over 15 amino acids. V was clipped by 5 bases and J by 0 bases, with 14 bases between them. CDR1 and CDR2 (germline): MRHNA, SNTAGT. The CDR3 nucleotides read TGTGCCAGCAGTTGGGACGGAAGCTTCTCCTACGAGCAGTACGTC. Amino acids: CASSWDGSFSYEQYV.

The chain joins TRBV4-1 to TRBJ1-1; TRBD1 aligns across 12 bases. V was pared by 4 bases and J by 7 bases, with 7 bases of the junction left unmatched. The CDR3 contains 15 residues. Germline-derived CDR1 and CDR2 are MGHRA and YSYEKL. CDR3 DNA sequence: TGCGCCAGCAGCCTCATGGGACAGGGGGCTGGTGAAGCTTTCTTT. Residues: CASSLMGQGAGEAFF.

V is TRBV28 and J is TRBJ1-1, with D possibly TRBD1 on 6 matching bases. From germline, CDR1 is MDHEN and CDR2 SYDVKM. The V gene lost 5 bases and the J gene lost 5 bases, with 21 bases spanning the gap. CDR3 length: 16 residues. In DNA form, the CDR3 reads TGTGCCAGCAGTGCGAGGCAGGGGTGGGTTGGTACTGAAGCTTTCTTT. This gives the protein CASSARQGWVGTEAFF.

The chain joins TRBV2 to TRBJ2-2; D gene ambiguous. Trimming cost V 3 bases and J 0 bases, with 8 bases left between them. The CDR3 runs 15 residues. Germline lookup yields CDR1 SNHLY and CDR2 FYNNEI. The CDR3: CASSEGSSNTGELFF. Written as DNA, the CDR3 is TGTGCCAGCAGTGAGGGGTCCTCGAACACCGGGGAGCTGTTTTTT.

The rearrangement links TRBV12-3 or TRBV12-4 to TRBJ2-3; 7 bases agree with TRBD2. CDR3 length equals 12 residues. With 11 bases clipped from V and 2 bases from J, the junction kept 4 bases outside the gene matches. CDR3 nucleotides: TGTGCCGGGGGGGGGTTCACAGATACGCAGTATTTT. It codes for CAGGGFTDTQYF.

The chain joins TRBV4-2 to TRBJ1-2, with TRBD1 identical over 9 bases. The CDR3 extends over 13 amino acids. V shed 5 bases and J 7 bases; nucleotides not matched to a gene: 5. Germline V gene lookup returns CDR1 LGHNA and CDR2 YNFKEQ. CDR3 nucleotides: TGTGCCAGCAGCACTGGGACAGGGTCTGGCTACACCTTC. This gives the protein CASSTGTGSGYTF.

This rearrangement joins TRBV5-4 to TRBJ1-2; 9 positions agree with TRBD1. After removal of 4 bases from V and 4 bases from J, the junction contained 8 bases not matched to a gene. Germline assignment: CDR1 SGHNT and CDR2 YYREEE (reference sequence). The CDR3 totals 15 residues. This CDR3 reads CASSLGQGGFYGYTF. The CDR3 bases are TGTGCCAGCAGCCTGGGACAGGGAGGCTTCTATGGCTACACCTTC.

In DNA, the CDR3 is TGTGCCAGCAAGGACAGGGTAATTTCACCCCTCCACTTT. This translates into CASKDRVISPLHF. The chain joins TRBV6-5 to TRBJ1-6, with 8 bases lining up with TRBD1. This CDR3 comprises 13 residues. In germline, CDR1 is MNHEY, CDR2 SVGAGI. Trimming removed 7 bases from V and 9 bases from J; junction bases left unmatched: 5.

This clone was seen once. The chain couples TRBV7-3 to TRBJ2-2; 7 nucleotides line up with TRBD2. This CDR3 contains 14 residues. CDR1 is SGHTA, CDR2 FQGTGA, per germline. Trimming cost V 5 bases and J 3 bases; bases outside gene matches: 3. CDR3 in DNA: TGTGCCAGCAGCCCGAGCGGGGACACCGGGGAGCTGTTTTTT. This sequence encodes CASSPSGDTGELFF.

The chain is built from TRBV28 and TRBJ1-6; D is ambiguous. CDR1 and CDR2 from the germline V gene are MDHEN and SYDVKM. V was pared by 0 bases and J by 6 bases, with 12 bases between. This CDR3 spans 16 amino acids. The CDR3 here is CASSLWEGLGNSPLHF. Written as DNA, the CDR3 is TGTGCCAGCAGTTTATGGGAAGGGTTGGGTAATTCACCCCTCCACTTT.

This chain joins TRBV9 and TRBJ1-3; D ambiguous. Trimming pared 4 bases from V and 1 base from J, leaving 15 bases between. This CDR3 is built from 16 residues. CDR1 is SGDLS and CDR2 is YYNGEE in the germline V gene. CDR3 DNA: TGTGCCAGCAGCCCGAGCCCGTCCTTTTCTGGAAACACCATATATTTT. It is translated as CASSPSPSFSGNTIYF.

This sequence joins TRBV5-5 and TRBJ2-1; TRBD2 aligns across 13 bases. Germline assignment: CDR1 SGHKS and CDR2 YYEKEE (reference sequence). The junction had 6 bases not matched to a gene; V was cut back by 2 bases and J by 4 bases. There are 17 residues in the CDR3. Here the CDR3 reads CASSLALAGGHYNEQFF. In DNA, the CDR3 is TGTGCCAGCAGCTTAGCACTAGCGGGAGGGCATTACAATGAGCAGTTCTTC.

The CDR3 bases are TGTGCCAGCAGTCGTCCCGGGGAGCTGTTTTTT. This codes for CASSRPGELFF. This chain uses TRBV6-2 or TRBV6-3 with TRBJ2-2; no clear D gene. Germline V gene sequence: CDR1 MNHEY, CDR2 SVGEGT. The CDR3 is 11 amino acids. V dropped 5 bases and J dropped 6 bases, with 4 bases sitting between them.

In its sample, this clone was seen a few times. The CDR3 nucleotides read TGCGCCAGCAGAATTACTACCGGGACAGGGGGTAGTAACTATGGCTACACCTTC. Translation gives CASRITTGTGGSNYGYTF. The chain joins TRBV23-1 to TRBJ1-2; 11 positions match TRBD1. TRBV23-1 is recorded as an ORF, its role being uncertain. The V segment lost 6 bases and the J segment 1 base; nucleotides outside the gene matches: 13. The CDR3 totals 18 residues.

J is TRBJ1-1 and V is TRBV6-6; no reliable D call. The germline V gene encodes CDR1 MNHNY and CDR2 SVGAGI (reference sequence). Trimming took off 0 bases at V and 5 bases at J, with 10 bases between the two ends. CDR3 length equals 14 residues. This CDR3 is CASSYSSLGTEAFF. CDR3 DNA sequence: TGTGCCAGCAGTTACTCGAGTCTGGGGACTGAAGCTTTCTTT.

The V and J genes are TRBV7-2 and TRBJ2-5, with D maybe TRBD1 (7 bases). The CDR3 has 14 amino acids. Germline V lookup: CDR1 SGHTA, CDR2 FQGNSA. Trimming took off 5 bases at V and 4 bases at J, with 14 bases between the two ends. In DNA form, the CDR3 reads TGTGCCAGCAGCAAGCCCCAGGGGGGAGAGACCCAGTACTTC. This encodes CASSKPQGGETQYF.

The chain employs TRBV7-3 and TRBJ2-5; the match to TRBD1 covers 7 bases. CDR1 and CDR2 (germline): SGHTA, FQGTGA. Trimming took 4 bases from V and 2 from J; bases not matched to a gene: 7. CDR3 length: 15 amino acids. CDR3 coding DNA: TGTGCCAGCAGCTCTTCGACAGGGCGACAAGAGACCCAGTACTTC. This codes for CASSSSTGRQETQYF.

This clone was found a few times. This chain uses TRBV2 with TRBJ1-5; 10 bases match TRBD1. The length of the CDR3 is 15 residues. Germline V CDR1 and CDR2: SNHLY, FYNNEI. The V gene end was trimmed by 6 bases and the J gene end by 9 bases; junction bases not matched to a gene: 11. CDR3 DNA: TGTGCCAGCAGGCCCGACAGGGGGCGCATGTGGCCCCAGCATTTT. Translating gives CASRPDRGRMWPQHF.

The DNA of the CDR3 is TGCGCCAGCAGCTTGGGGCAGGCCGGAGGATATGGCTACACCTTC. Residues: CASSLGQAGGYGYTF. The rearrangement joins TRBV5-1 to TRBJ1-2; D is unresolved. CDR1 is SGHRS and CDR2 is YFSETQ in the germline V gene. The CDR3 consists of 15 residues. Trimming removed 0 bases at V and 5 bases at J, with 14 bases between.